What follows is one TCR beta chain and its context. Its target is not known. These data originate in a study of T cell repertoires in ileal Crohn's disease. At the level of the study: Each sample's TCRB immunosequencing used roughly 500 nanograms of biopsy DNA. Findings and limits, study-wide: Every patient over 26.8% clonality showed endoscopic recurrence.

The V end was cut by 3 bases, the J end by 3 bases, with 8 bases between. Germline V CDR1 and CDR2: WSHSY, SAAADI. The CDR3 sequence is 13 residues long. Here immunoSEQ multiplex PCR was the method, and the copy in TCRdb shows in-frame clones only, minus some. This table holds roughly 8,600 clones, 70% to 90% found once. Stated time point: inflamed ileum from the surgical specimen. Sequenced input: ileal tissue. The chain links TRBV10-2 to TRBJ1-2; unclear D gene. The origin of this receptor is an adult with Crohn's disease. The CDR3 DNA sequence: TGCGCCAGCAGTGATCAGCAGTACTATGGCTACACCTTC. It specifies CASSDQQYYGYTF.